This paragraph covers one TCR beta chain sequence. What it binds is not known. Using immunoSEQ multiplex PCR, the repertoire was profiled, and TCRdb retains in-frame clones only, with some absent. This table holds approximately 1,000,000 clones, approximately 78% found once. This specimen comes from a study of shared clonotypes between healthy human individuals. Study as a whole: CD4 naive and CD4 memory each took three plates per donor, while CD8 naive took two and CD8 memory one.

Study-level points and caveats: When compared with the clonotypes that were shared by all four sorted-subset donors, the non-shared clonotypes turned out to have lower generation probabilities.

The TCR comes from a young man in good health. Some clones in this sample may be carry-over from other donors' samples. Source material: memory CD4+ T cells from PBMCs. Subset: CD45RA-negative fraction.

The DNA for the CDR3 is TGTGCCAGCAGGAACAGGAGGAACACTGAAGCTTTCTTT. This codes for CASRNRRNTEAFF. This sequence joins TRBV6-4 and TRBJ1-1; a possible D gene is TRBD1 (5 bases). The germline V and J ends were trimmed by 6 bases and 1 base, with 9 bases remaining between them. CDR1 MRHNA and CDR2 SNTAGT come from the germline V gene. The CDR3 consists of 13 residues.